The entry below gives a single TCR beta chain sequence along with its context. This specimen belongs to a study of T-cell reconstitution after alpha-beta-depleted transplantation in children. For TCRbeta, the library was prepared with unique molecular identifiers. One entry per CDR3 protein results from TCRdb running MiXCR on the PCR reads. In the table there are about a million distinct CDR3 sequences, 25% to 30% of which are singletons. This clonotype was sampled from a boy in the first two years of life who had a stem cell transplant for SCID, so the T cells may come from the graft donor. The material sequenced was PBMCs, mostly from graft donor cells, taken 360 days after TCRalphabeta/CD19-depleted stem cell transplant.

CDR3 sequence reads: CASSLAGGTTEAFF. The CDR3, as DNA: TGCGCCAGCAGCTTGGCGGGGGGCACCACTGAAGCTTTCTTT. The chain combines TRBV5-1 with TRBJ1-1; D might be TRBD1 (6 bases). The CDR3 loop spans 14 amino acids. Looked up from germline, CDR1 is SGHRS and CDR2 is YFSETQ. V was pared by 0 bases and J by 4 bases, with 10 bases between. The complete variable domain, with remaining parts taken from reference TRBV5-1 and TRBJ1-1, reads KAGVTQTPRYLIKTRGQQVTLSCSPISGHRSVSWYQQTPGQGLQFLFEYFSETQRNKGNFPGRFSGRQFSNSRSEMNVSTLELGDSALYLCASSLAGGTTEAFFGQGTRLTVV.